This T cell receptor (beta chain) stems from a study of Ad26.COV2.S vaccination and SARS-CoV-2 variants. Study-wide background: COV1001, an Ad26.COV2.S trial, supplied this vaccine-arm donor. Dosing was one shot or two shots 56 days apart.

This CDR3 is built from 15 residues. The trim removed 4 bases at V and 9 bases at J, leaving 10 bases unmatched. CDR1 is LNHDA and CDR2 is SQIVND in the germline V gene (reference sequence). Here immunoSEQ multiplex PCR was the method, and the copy in TCRdb shows in-frame clones only, minus some. The table has fewer than 800,000 clones, 80% to 90% seen once; the top ten hold around 1.4%. Study-wide results and caveats: Reports say spike-specific CD8+ and CD4+ T cell responses covered substantial breadth after vaccination.

Regarding treatment: roughly 18 received Ad26.COV2.S at low or high dose, single or two shots; about 5 received placebo; per-sample allocation not given. The samples date from day 63 after the first vaccine or placebo injection. About this clone: Its matching antigen is unknown.

This receptor was taken from a person between 18 and 59 years old who received the Ad26.COV2.S COVID-19 vaccine or a placebo. The chain employs TRBV19 and TRBJ2-1; 9 nucleotides align to TRBD2. The source material was peripheral blood, sampled in a trial of Ad26.COV2.S vaccine versus placebo. CDR3 nucleotides: TGTGCCAGTAGTAGTTGGCGGGAGGGCATTACTGAGCAGTTCTTC. Its translation is CASSSWREGITEQFF.